These 13 T cell receptor beta chains share one sample of origin, sequenced in a study of T cell clonotyping in hematopoietic cell transplantation (TCRdb year 2021). The library was generated by the immunoSEQ multiplex PCR assay. The table comes from immuneACCESS by way of TCRdb, which keeps in-frame sequences with V and J called. Part of the clones is missing from these tables; in studies checked, under half for an unresolved V gene and the rest for unknown reasons. Counted in this sample were around 12,000 clones; around 85% of them appeared once. The top ten clonotypes cover nearly 6% of the sample. The intended sense of this specimen's time point label: 100 days after allo-HCT. The source material was PBMCs, sampled 100 days after allogeneic stem cell transplant. These receptors originate from a female patient aged 40-50 years who had an allogeneic stem cell transplant from a related donor, so T cells may come from the graft donor. Some clones in this sample may be carry-over from other donors' samples.

The rearrangement links TRBV5-6 to TRBJ1-1; 7 bases agree with TRBD1. The CDR3 extends over 16 amino acids. V shed 4 bases, J shed 1 base, and the junction held 10 bases outside the gene matches. Germline values: CDR1 SGHDT, CDR2 YYEEEE. CDR3 in DNA: TGTGCCAGCAGCGCTGGGACAGCCTTCTCGAACACTGAAGCTTTCTTT. Amino acid sequence: CASSAGTAFSNTEAFF.

Of note for this clone: The sample carries other DNA sequences with the same CDR3. This chain connects TRBV5-4 to TRBJ2-4; possible D gene TRBD1, 7 bases. Looked up from germline, CDR1 is SGHNT and CDR2 is YYREEE (reference sequence). V gave up 4 bases and J gave up 6 bases, with 17 bases separating them. The CDR3 has 15 amino acids. The CDR3, as DNA: TGTGCCAGCAGCATCGGGGGAGGACAGGCAAACATTCAGTACTTC. Translating gives CASSIGGGQANIQYF. Variable domain in full (rest from reference TRBV5-4 and TRBJ2-4): ETGVTQSPTHLIKTRGQQVTLRCSSQSGHNTVSWYQQALGQGPQFIFQYYREEENGRGNFPPRFSGLQFPNYSSELNVNALELDDSALYLCASSIGGGQANIQYFGAGTRLSVL.

The V and J genes are TRBV29-1 and TRBJ1-2, with D hard to call. Germline loops: CDR1 SQVTM, CDR2 ANQGSEA. The CDR3 contains 12 residues. Trimming shortened V by 0 bases and J by 2 bases, and 4 bases separated the two germline ends. This CDR3 is CSVEDGNYGYTF. The CDR3, as DNA: TGCAGCGTTGAAGACGGAAACTATGGCTACACCTTC.

This clone has only one observation. The V call is TRBV4-3, the J call TRBJ2-2; TRBD2 matches 7 bases. The CDR3 covers 16 residues. V gave up 0 bases and J gave up 9 bases; unmatched junction bases: 10. Germline V gene data show CDR1 as LGHNA and CDR2 as YSLEER. CDR3 sequence reads: CASSQDLEGRERELFF. CDR3 in DNA: TGCGCCAGCAGCCAAGATTTAGAGGGGAGGGAACGGGAGCTGTTTTTT.

This clone was detected only once. The chain recombines TRBV5-1 with TRBJ2-3, with D unresolved. Between the trimmed V and J ends, which lost 0 bases and 6 bases, there was a span of 11 bases. There are 14 residues in the CDR3. Per germline, CDR1 SGHRS and CDR2 YFSETQ. This chain's CDR3 is CASSLGHSPDTQYF. The CDR3 DNA reads as TGCGCCAGCAGCTTGGGACACTCTCCTGATACGCAGTATTTT. Looking up the rest from reference TRBV5-1 and TRBJ2-3 gives the full variable domain: KAGVTQTPRYLIKTRGQQVTLSCSPISGHRSVSWYQQTPGQGLQFLFEYFSETQRNKGNFPGRFSGRQFSNSRSEMNVSTLELGDSALYLCASSLGHSPDTQYFGPGTRLTVL.

The sample holds a few counts of this clone. CDR3 coding DNA: TGTGCCAGCACCACGACCTATAACTATGGCTACACCTTC. Its translation is CASTTTYNYGYTF. The gene calls are TRBV2 and TRBJ1-2; no clear D. Between the trimmed V and J ends, which lost 7 bases and 1 base, there was a span of 10 bases. The CDR3 is 13 amino acids. CDR1 is SNHLY, CDR2 FYNNEI, per germline.

CDR3 region: CAWSVGQANTEAFF. The CDR3 DNA reads TGTGCCTGGAGTGTGGGACAGGCCAACACTGAAGCTTTCTTT. The chain joins TRBV30 to TRBJ1-1, with 8 bases that match TRBD1. V lost 0 bases to trimming and J lost 2 bases; unmatched junction nucleotides: 2. The CDR3 has 14 residues. In germline, CDR1 is GTSNPN, CDR2 SVGIG (reference sequence).

This clone was seen just once. V is TRBV7-7 and J is TRBJ2-5; 14 bases line up with TRBD2. The ends lost 5 bases at V and 5 bases at J; junction bases unmatched: 1. The CDR3 runs 14 residues. Germline values: CDR1 SSHAT, CDR2 FNYEAQ (reference sequence). This CDR3 is CASSRLAGGETQYF. The CDR3 bases are TGTGCCAGCAGCAGACTAGCGGGGGGGGAGACCCAGTACTTC.

V is TRBV11-3 and J is TRBJ2-1, with D tentatively TRBD2 (6 bases). Germline CDR1 is SGHNT and CDR2 is YENEEA. V was trimmed by 1 base and J by 7 bases, leaving 11 bases between them. CDR3 length equals 14 residues. The CDR3 loop is CASSLGGGGNEQFF. The CDR3 DNA is TGTGCCAGCAGCTTAGGGGGAGGAGGGAATGAGCAGTTCTTC.

The V and J genes are TRBV6-1 and TRBJ2-2, with TRBD1 matching 11 bases. This CDR3 is built from 15 residues. J gave up 6 bases and V 6 bases, and 6 bases lay outside the gene matches. Germline V gene data show CDR1 as MNHNS and CDR2 as SASEGT. This chain's CDR3 is CASREGQGGAGELFF. CDR3 bases: TGTGCCAGCAGGGAGGGACAGGGGGGGGCCGGGGAGCTGTTTTTT.

This rearrangement joins TRBV5-1 to TRBJ1-5, with a possible D match to TRBD1 (5 bases). CDR1 and CDR2 (germline): SGHRS, YFSETQ. This CDR3 contains 16 residues. The V gene lost 4 bases and the J gene lost 0 bases, with 14 bases spanning the gap. The CDR3 protein is CASSPYGGYSNQPQHF. CDR3 sequence (DNA): TGCGCCAGCAGCCCCTACGGGGGATATAGCAATCAGCCCCAGCATTTT.

The chain is built from TRBV4-1 and TRBJ2-7; D is undetermined. V lost 2 bases and J 2 bases, leaving 16 bases between the germline ends. This CDR3 contains 16 residues. The germline gives CDR1 MGHRA, CDR2 YSYEKL. CDR3 region: CASSQSQLKFPYEQYF. CDR3 coding DNA: TGCGCCAGCAGCCAATCCCAGTTAAAGTTCCCCTACGAGCAGTACTTC.

This chain links TRBV11-2 with TRBJ2-3; possible D gene TRBD2, 7 bases. CDR1 SGHAT and CDR2 FQNNGV come from the germline V gene. This CDR3 contains 15 residues. V gave up 5 bases and J gave up 2 bases, with 14 bases separating them. CDR3 region: CASSPAGGPTDTQYF. In nucleotides, the CDR3 is TGTGCCAGCAGCCCAGCCGGGGGGCCCACAGATACGCAGTATTTT.